A single sample gave rise to the 6 T cell receptor beta chains below, sequenced in a study of blood T cell repertoires in COVID-19. Assay: immunoSEQ multiplex PCR; the TCRdb copy retains only in-frame clones and omits some. The table records around 260,000 clones, 75% to 95% of them present only once. The sample was peripheral blood. These receptors originate from a person aged 18 to 35 with COVID-19, enrolled during active disease.

V is TRBV27 and J is TRBJ1-1, with 9 positions matching TRBD1. The CDR3 length is 14 residues. After removal of 2 bases from V and 4 bases from J, the junction contained 2 bases not matched to a gene. Germline CDR1 MNHEY, CDR2 SMNVEV (reference sequence). CDR3 sequence reads: CASSLGQGSTEAFF. DNA of the CDR3: TGTGCCAGCAGTTTAGGACAGGGGTCCACTGAAGCTTTCTTT.

The chain has TRBV5-1 and TRBJ2-2; 12 nucleotides align to TRBD1. The CDR3 totals 16 residues. J was trimmed by 7 bases and V by 2 bases; bases with no gene match: 6. Germline CDR1 SGHRS, CDR2 YFSETQ. CDR3 coding DNA: TGCGCCAGCAGCTTCGTCGGGACAGGGGGCCACGGGGAGCTGTTTTTT. It specifies CASSFVGTGGHGELFF.

Note on this clone: This sequence may be a read error, since a much larger clone differs from it by one base. Other DNA sequences within the sample encode an identical CDR3. V is TRBV6-2 or TRBV6-3 and J is TRBJ2-7; 8 bases are a match to TRBD2. CDR1 and CDR2 (germline): MNHEY, SVGEGT. The junction had 0 bases not matched to a gene; V was cut back by 0 bases and J by 2 bases. CDR3 length equals 14 residues. The CDR3, as DNA: TGTGCCAGCAGTTACTCGACTAGCGCCTACGAGCAGTACTTC. Residues: CASSYSTSAYEQYF.

The V call is TRBV18, the J call TRBJ2-7, with TRBD1 matching over 7 bases. Germline V lookup: CDR1 KGHSH, CDR2 LQKENI. After removal of 2 bases from V and 3 bases from J, the junction contained 4 bases not matched to a gene. The CDR3 is 14 amino acids. CDR3 sequence: CASSPETGYYEQYF. Written as DNA, the CDR3 is TGTGCCAGCTCACCAGAGACAGGGTACTACGAGCAGTACTTC. Full variable domain (outside the CDR3, taken from reference TRBV18 and TRBJ2-7): NAGVMQNPRHLVRRRGQEARLRCSPMKGHSHVYWYRQLPEEGLKFMVYLQKENIIDESGMPKERFSAEFPKEGPSILRIQQVVRGDSAAYFCASSPETGYYEQYFGPGTRLTVT.

V and J are TRBV9 and TRBJ2-7, with a tentative D call TRBD1 (8 bases). The ends were cut back, 3 bases at V and 5 bases at J, with 15 bases in the middle. Germline-derived CDR1 and CDR2 are SGDLS and YYNGEE. CDR3 length: 14 amino acids. CDR3 in DNA: TGTGCCAGCAGCGGCCAGCGGGACAGGAACGAGCAGTACTTC. Translated: CASSGQRDRNEQYF.

The chain uses TRBV6-2 or TRBV6-3 and TRBJ1-4; TRBD1 matches 7 bases. The CDR3 spans 16 residues. CDR1 and CDR2 from the germline V gene are MNHEY and SVGEGT. J gave up 2 bases and V 2 bases, and 5 bases lay outside the gene matches. In nucleotides, the CDR3 is TGTGCCAGCAGTTACGGAGGGGGCGTGACTAATGAAAAACTGTTTTTT. Translating gives CASSYGGGVTNEKLFF.